This T cell receptor beta chain was documented in a study of shared clonotypes between healthy human individuals (dated by TCRdb to between 2020 and 2021). Background on the whole study: A couple of women and three men aged 18 to 49 years were included in the cohort. For each donor, CD4 naive and CD4 memory were each run on three plates, CD8 naive on two plates, and CD8 memory on one plate. To estimate repertoire size and how much clonotype sharing occurs between individuals, the study deeply sequenced the blood TCR repertoires of several healthy adults. Libraries were prepared and TCR repertoires were sequenced by different laboratories using diverse techniques, in order to increase sequencing depth and limit assay-specific biases. Leukapheresis yielded between about 0.94 and 8.9 billion PBMCs per donor. What the study reported, not specific to this receptor: The genetic and exposure-history diversity represented was limited by the small number of donors. Compared with non-shared clonotypes, the clonotypes found in all four sorted-subset donors had higher generation probabilities. Only blood was sampled, and tissue TCR repertoires likely differ from those in blood. Approximately 5% of naive CD4, roughly 3.6% of naive CD8, 2.3% of memory CD4, and about 0.4% of memory CD8 clonotypes were shared across several donors. Rarefaction of sorted-subset datasets indicated incomplete sequencing despite the large sequencing depth. Pairwise subsampling indicated that sequencing depth was expected to affect the degree of clonotype sharing among donors. Naive subsets generally had larger estimated clonotype richness than memory subsets did.

Healthy HIV-negative adults with no recently reported acute infections or vaccinations were included as donors. All donors were Caucasian adults living in Nashville, Tennessee, USA. Magnetic negative selection was used to enrich CD4+ T cells, after which naive cells were positively selected on CD45RA and the negative fraction became the memory subset. Blood was obtained by leukapheresis, after which PBMCs were separated by Ficoll-Histopaque density gradient centrifugation and cryopreserved in liquid nitrogen vapor phase. Analytical flow cytometry was used to check the purity and quantity of every magnetically sorted T cell population. Genomic DNA was isolated from each sorted fraction and quantified by UV absorbance on a Nanodrop 2000c. Using the deep immunoSEQ assay, multiplex PCR amplified TCR CDR3 regions from genomic DNA. Genomic DNA extracted from each cell subset was distributed evenly over all wells of several immunoSEQ 96-well plates, and each plate served as one replicate. For sorted subsets, each replicate PCR was loaded with roughly 0.2 ug genomic DNA, equivalent to 25,000 to 35,000 T cell genomes. Purified libraries were measured with a Qubit 3.0 fluorometer, size-checked on a Bioanalyzer 2100, and measured again with the KAPA Library Quantification kit. Every immunoSEQ 96-well plate was sequenced on a separate single-read 150-cycle Illumina NextSeq 550 flow cell. Turning to the authors' computational methods: The immunoSEQ output contained only junctional sequences without quality scores, so filtering could not match that applied to full-length reads. Sequences were annotated with PyIR, a Python wrapper for IgBLAST v1.9, using IMGT germline references to assign V/J genes and CDR3. Any read was removed if the V/J assignment was weak (E-value above 1e-6), the CDR3 was missing, or the read contained stop codons, out-of-frame junctions, or ambiguous translated residues. V3J clonotypes were defined by identical inferred V gene, J gene, and CDR3 amino acid sequence. To compute the percentage overlap between repertoires, the number of shared unique clonotypes was divided by the size of the smaller repertoire. Richness of each repertoire was evaluated using RTK rarefaction, the Chao1 estimator, and Recon v2.1 estimates of unobserved clonotypes. Generation probabilities for all TCRbeta clonotypes obtained by the gDNA method from four donors were computed using OLGA. TCRdb provides this immuneACCESS table in a form limited to in-frame rearrangements. Some clones are lacking; in checked studies, under half of them reflect an unresolved V gene, and why the rest are absent is not known. V, J and clone size derive from that table, while D and trimming were established from the DNA sequence. The sample has approximately 2,000,000 clones on record, 85% to 95% of them singletons. The top ten clonotypes cover approximately 0.4% of the sample.

At the junction V is shortened by 3 bases and J by 4 bases; bases outside the gene matches: 4. The CDR3 numbers 14 residues from cysteine through phenylalanine. Only the CDR3 part of the read is kept: 42 bases, read in frame from the first base. Sequences KGHSH (CDR1) and LQKENI (CDR2) are obtained from the germline V gene. Points on this clone: The target of this receptor is not known. No clone much larger than this one lies a single base away; base qualities are absent.

This receptor was obtained from a man younger than 35 in good health. Some clones in this sample may be carry-over from other donors' samples. The chain employs TRBV18 and TRBJ2-3, and 7 bases in between align with TRBD1. Source material: naive CD4+ T cells from PBMCs. In the paper's terms, the cell subset or site label means: CD45RA+ positively selected. The CDR3 is CASSPIQGADTQYF. The DNA sequence reads TGTGCCAGCTCACCCATCCAGGGGGCAGATACGCAGTATTTT.